These T cell receptor beta chains were read from a single sample in a study of blood T cell repertoires in COVID-19. The table came from immunoSEQ multiplex PCR; TCRdb's copy has only in-frame clones and leaves some out. The sample lists about 54,000 clones, 75% to 90% occurring once. The sequenced sample consisted of peripheral blood. The receptor set was obtained from a human donor in a cohort sampled during active COVID-19. Each CDR3 is given with its conserved first and last residue. A D gene is named only where the DNA matches it firmly. A row's size may be missing; if present it is once, few, many or a size class.

NA TRBJ2-1 TRBV30 NA CAARLDRNNEQFF TGTGCCGCCCGACTCGACCGCAACAATGAGCAGTTCTTC
NA TRBJ1-2 TRBV5-6 NA CASSLGGLGYTF TGTGCCAGCAGCTTGGGGGGGCTCGGCTACACCTTC
TRBD1 TRBJ2-5 TRBV28 NA CASSLLNRGKTQYF TGTGCCAGCAGTTTATTGAACAGGGGAAAGACCCAGTACTTC
NA TRBJ1-3 TRBV18 NA CASSPQSSGNTIYF TGTGCCAGCTCACCACAGAGCTCTGGAAACACCATATATTTT
TRBD2 TRBJ2-3 TRBV7-9 NA CASSLVGVAGDTQYF TGTGCCAGCAGCTTAGTGGGGGTAGCGGGAGATACGCAGTATTTT
NA TRBJ1-1 TRBV6-1 NA CASSELWTNTEAFF TGTGCCAGCAGTGAACTCTGGACTAACACTGAAGCTTTCTTT
TRBD1 TRBJ1-2 TRBV3-1/TRBV3-2 NA CASSHGQGLNYGYTF TGTGCCAGCAGCCACGGACAGGGGTTGAACTATGGCTACACCTTC
NA TRBJ1-6 TRBV9 once CASSGYSDSPLHF TGTGCCAGCAGCGGCTATAGCGATTCACCCCTCCACTTT
NA TRBJ2-7 TRBV9 few CASSVHSGGASYEQYF TGTGCCAGCAGCGTACATTCCGGCGGAGCTAGCTACGAGCAGTACTTC
NA TRBJ1-4 TRBV9 once CASSVDTGRPEKLFF TGTGCCAGCAGCGTAGACACAGGGCGTCCCGAAAAACTGTTTTTT
NA TRBJ1-2 TRBV5-1 NA CASSLAQGVYGYTF TGCGCCAGCAGCTTAGCGCAGGGCGTCTATGGCTACACCTTC
NA TRBJ1-2 TRBV6-5 NA CASSYPGRGYTF TGTGCCAGCAGTTACCCGGGTCGTGGCTACACCTTC
NA TRBJ2-1 TRBV5-1 NA CASSLDLYSYNEQFF TGCGCCAGCAGCTTAGACTTATACTCCTACAATGAGCAGTTCTTC
TRBD1 TRBJ1-6 TRBV11-2 few CASSLAGQSVSPLHF TGTGCCAGCAGCTTAGCGGGACAGTCTGTCTCACCCCTCCACTTT
NA TRBJ2-3 TRBV20-1 NA CSARLGRTQYF TGCAGTGCTAGGCTGGGGCGTACGCAGTATTTT
NA TRBJ1-1 TRBV7-2 NA CASSFSPRQNTEAFF TGTGCCAGCAGCTTCTCCCCTCGACAGAACACTGAAGCTTTCTTT
NA TRBJ1-3 TRBV18 few CASSPFAGDDSGNTIYF TGTGCCAGCTCACCATTTGCAGGGGACGACTCTGGAAACACCATATATTTT
NA TRBJ1-6 TRBV2 NA CAGHTDGSPLHF TGTGCCGGACATACGGACGGATCACCCCTCCACTTT
NA TRBJ1-5 TRBV23-1 NA CASRGQAHQPQHF TGCGCCAGCAGAGGACAAGCCCATCAGCCCCAGCATTTT
TRBD1 TRBJ2-7 TRBV11-2 once CASSSRQGIYEQYF TGTGCCAGCAGCTCCCGACAGGGGATTTACGAGCAGTACTTC
NA TRBJ2-1 TRBV24-1 NA CATSDTTGFEQFF TGTGCCACCAGTGATACAACAGGTTTCGAGCAGTTCTTC
TRBD1 TRBJ2-7 TRBV7-2 NA CASSSRTGSYEQYF TGTGCCAGCAGCTCGAGGACAGGGTCCTACGAGCAGTACTTC
NA TRBJ1-1 TRBV10-3 NA CAISESTGNTEAFF TGTGCCATCAGTGAGTCGACAGGGAACACTGAAGCTTTCTTT
TRBD1 TRBJ2-7 TRBV11-3 once CASSPSTGPYTEQYF TGTGCCAGCAGCCCCTCGACAGGGCCTTATACCGAGCAGTACTTC
TRBD2 TRBJ2-1 TRBV6-5 NA CASSTAGGPLEQFF TGTGCCAGCAGCACAGCGGGAGGGCCACTTGAGCAGTTCTTC
TRBD1 TRBJ2-1 TRBV19 NA CASSIVGDRVRNEQFF TGTGCCAGTAGTATAGTAGGGGACAGGGTGCGGAATGAGCAGTTCTTC
TRBD1 TRBJ1-2 TRBV10-2 NA CASSDPGGPHTF TGCGCCAGCAGTGATCCAGGGGGACCCCACACCTTC
NA TRBJ2-3 TRBV2 NA CASKGEPTDTQYF TGTGCCAGCAAAGGAGAACCCACAGATACGCAGTATTTT
NA TRBJ1-3 TRBV9 NA CASSYQGSGNTIYF TGTGCCAGCAGTTACCAGGGATCGGGAAACACCATATATTTT
TRBD1 TRBJ2-1 TRBV7-9 NA CASSLPGDRRSVF TGTGCCAGCAGCCTACCCGGGGACAGGCGATCGGTCTTC
NA TRBJ2-7 TRBV5-1 NA CASSLLGGPYEQYF TGCGCCAGCAGCTTGTTGGGGGGACCCTACGAGCAGTACTTC
NA TRBJ2-1 TRBV5-8 NA CASSSPGQGDEQFF TGTGCCAGCAGCTCTCCGGGACAAGGGGATGAGCAGTTCTTC
NA TRBJ2-2 TRBV5-6 NA CASSLRRTGELFF TGTGCCAGCAGCTTGCGCAGGACCGGGGAGCTGTTTTTT
NA TRBJ1-2 TRBV7-8 NA CASSLALADYGYTF TGTGCCAGCAGCTTAGCGCTGGCAGACTATGGCTACACCTTC
TRBD1 TRBJ1-5 TRBV4-3 NA CASSQEIRTGVMGQPQHF TGCGCCAGCAGCCAAGAGATCCGGACAGGCGTTATGGGTCAGCCCCAGCATTTT
NA TRBJ2-5 TRBV18 NA CASSGGGPFGETQYF TGTGCCAGCTCAGGGGGCGGCCCCTTCGGAGAGACCCAGTACTTC
NA TRBJ2-1 TRBV15 once CATSRGFDIRPSGTYNEQFF TGTGCCACCAGCAGAGGATTCGATATAAGGCCCTCAGGAACCTACAATGAGCAGTTCTTC
TRBD1 TRBJ1-1 TRBV12-3/TRBV12-4 NA CASSPGTVHEAFF TGTGCCAGCAGTCCAGGGACAGTCCATGAAGCTTTCTTT
TRBD1 TRBJ2-2 TRBV18 NA CASSHPTGGTTGELFF TGTGCCAGCTCACACCCGACAGGGGGCACCACCGGGGAGCTGTTTTTT
NA TRBJ1-1 TRBV19 NA CAGRGGRRTEAFF TGTGCCGGTAGGGGCGGGAGGCGGACTGAAGCTTTCTTT